This paragraph reports one TCR beta chain. Trimming stripped 0 bases from V and 5 bases from J, with 10 bases between. The V gene's germline CDR1 is MNHEY and CDR2 SVGEGT. The CDR3 is made up of 14 amino acids. The data derive from a study of blood T cells in healthy people across ages. Through a sample-barcoded 5' primer and a J-beta primer mix, a second PCR was run for about 6 to 12 cycles. MiXCR, run by TCRdb on the 5' RACE reads, gives a single entry per CDR3 protein. The data contain approximately 800,000 distinct CDR3 sequences, around a quarter of them seen just once; the ten biggest clones take up roughly 3.8%. The same specimen was also included in a second study, on T cells of mothers and their children. That study adds: Material was donated by three healthy Caucasian mothers and their six children. Over 8 million reads per mother and 2.5 million to 3.5 million per child were obtained.

The TCR originated in a boy younger than 18 in good health. The sequenced material came from blood. This rearrangement joins TRBV6-2 or TRBV6-3 to TRBJ2-5; D is unclear. The DNA for the CDR3 is TGTGCCAGCAGTTACTCGGCTAGTTACGAGACCCAGTACTTC. Residues: CASSYSASYETQYF.